The 5 T cell receptor beta chains presented below share a single source sample, sequenced in a study of shared clonotypes between healthy human individuals. The table came from immunoSEQ multiplex PCR; TCRdb's copy has only in-frame clones and leaves some out. In the table there are 2 million to 2.5 million clones, approximately 95% of which are singletons. The sequenced sample was naive CD4+ T cells sorted from blood. Subset specified: CD45RA+ positively selected. These receptors originate from a man younger than 35 in good health.

The chain is built from TRBV9 and TRBJ1-6, with D hard to call. V gave up 4 bases and J gave up 5 bases, with 7 bases separating them. Per the germline V gene, CDR1 is SGDLS and CDR2 is YYNGEE. The CDR3 is 13 residues long. The CDR3 nucleotides are TGTGCCAGCAGCCCTAAGGATAATTCACCCCTCCACTTT. This sequence encodes CASSPKDNSPLHF.

This chain links TRBV9 with TRBJ1-2; 9 bases are a match to TRBD1. J was trimmed by 1 base and V by 6 bases; bases with no gene match: 7. Germline V gene lookup returns CDR1 SGDLS and CDR2 YYNGEE. The CDR3 spans 15 residues. The DNA of the CDR3 is TGTGCCAGCACCCGTACAGGGGGCTTTAACTATGGCTACACCTTC. This codes for CASTRTGGFNYGYTF.

This clone was observed a few times. This chain joins TRBV7-4 and TRBJ2-7, with D perhaps TRBD1 (6 bases). V lost 5 bases and J lost 0, with 14 bases in between. This CDR3 region has 15 residues. The germline gives CDR1 SGHVT, CDR2 SQSDAQ. This chain's CDR3 is CASSESTGTSYEQYF. The CDR3 DNA is TGTGCCAGCAGCGAATCTACAGGGACCTCCTACGAGCAGTACTTC.

The genes are TRBV11-2 and TRBJ2-7; TRBD2 matches at 14 bases. Germline V gene sequence: CDR1 SGHAT, CDR2 FQNNGV. The trim removed 3 bases at V and 3 bases at J, leaving 7 bases unmatched. The CDR3 sequence is 17 residues long. CDR3 residues: CASSFITGTSGGYEQYF. CDR3 nucleotides: TGTGCCAGCAGCTTTATAACTGGGACTAGCGGGGGCTACGAGCAGTACTTC.

CDR3 loop: CAWSGGWDTEAFF. The CDR3 DNA reads TGTGCCTGGAGTGGGGGGTGGGACACTGAAGCTTTCTTT. V gene TRBV30 combines with J gene TRBJ1-1; D is possibly TRBD1 (5 bases). V shed 1 base and J shed 3 bases, with 9 bases lying between them. Germline V gene lookup returns CDR1 GTSNPN and CDR2 SVGIG (reference sequence). The CDR3 length is 13 residues. Combining the CDR3 with reference TRBV30 and TRBJ1-1 gives the whole variable domain SQTIHQWPATLVQPVGSPLSLECTVEGTSNPNLYWYRQAAGRGLQLLFYSVGIGQISSEVPQNLSASRPQDRQFILSSKKLLLSDSGFYLCAWSGGWDTEAFFGQGTRLTVV.